The 15 T cell receptor beta chains reported below all come from one sample, sequenced in a study of blood T cell repertoires in COVID-19. Assay: immunoSEQ multiplex PCR; the TCRdb copy retains only in-frame clones and omits some. The sample yields 90,000 to 120,000 clones, 88% seen once. The material sequenced was peripheral blood. These receptors were taken from a human donor in a cohort sampled during active COVID-19.

The chain uses TRBV11-2 and TRBJ2-1; no clear D gene. CDR3 length: 12 residues. Between the trimmed V and J ends, which lost 5 bases and 10 bases, there was a span of 12 bases. The germline gives CDR1 SGHAT, CDR2 FQNNGV. In nucleotides, the CDR3 is TGTGCCAGCAGCCTTATAGCTGGCGAGCAGTTCTTC. It codes for CASSLIAGEQFF.

This chain uses TRBV10-1 with TRBJ1-4, with D hard to call. Trimming took 7 bases from V and 3 from J, leaving 12 bases between them. The CDR3 contains 14 residues. Germline values: CDR1 WNHNN, CDR2 SYGVQD (reference sequence). For the CDR3, the DNA is TGCGCCAGCACCCCAACAGATCCTAATGAAAAACTGTTTTTT. Its translation is CASTPTDPNEKLFF.

The rearrangement links TRBV2 to TRBJ2-5; 12 bases align to TRBD2. The CDR3 extends over 17 amino acids. Looked up from germline, CDR1 is SNHLY and CDR2 is FYNNEI. V was clipped by 1 base and J by 0 bases; unmatched bases: 3. The CDR3 DNA reads as TGTGCCAGCAGTGAAGGACTAGCGGGGGAGTACCAAGAGACCCAGTACTTC. Protein: CASSEGLAGEYQETQYF.

This clone was counted once. V gene TRBV11-2 combines with J gene TRBJ2-1; weak D call: TRBD1 (5 bases). Germline CDR1 is SGHAT and CDR2 is FQNNGV. The CDR3 covers 13 residues. Between the trimmed V and J ends, which lost 5 bases and 3 bases, there was a span of 8 bases. The CDR3 region has the DNA TGTGCCAGCAGCCCAAGGGGCTACAATGAGCAGTTCTTC. Residues: CASSPRGYNEQFF.

The rearrangement links TRBV2 to TRBJ1-5; D may be TRBD1 (5 bases). V was trimmed by 7 bases and J by 7 bases, leaving 17 bases between them. CDR1 is SNHLY and CDR2 is FYNNEI in the germline V gene. This CDR3 contains 14 residues. In DNA, the CDR3 is TGTGCCAGCACCCAGACAGAGTCCGGACAGCCCCAGCATTTT. Translated: CASTQTESGQPQHF.

The chain has TRBV12-3 or TRBV12-4 and TRBJ1-2; D ambiguous. Trimming removed 1 base at V and 4 bases at J, with 7 bases between. The length of the CDR3 is 13 residues. The CDR3 bases are TGTGCCAGCAGTTTAGTCCAGTCCTATGGCTACACCTTC. This codes for CASSLVQSYGYTF.

The chain carries TRBV10-3 and TRBJ1-2; maybe TRBD1 (6 bases). Germline CDR1 is ENHRY and CDR2 is SYGVKD. CDR3 length: 18 amino acids. Between the trimmed V and J ends, which lost 0 bases and 1 base, there was a span of 18 bases. The CDR3 DNA sequence: TGTGCCATCAGTGAGTCCCTGCTTCAGGGGCGCGATAACTATGGCTACACCTTC. Its protein is CAISESLLQGRDNYGYTF.

This rearrangement joins TRBV18 to TRBJ1-5; perhaps TRBD1 as D (6 bases). The V and J ends lost 5 bases and 3 bases respectively, with 14 bases between them. The CDR3 runs to 15 residues. CDR1 KGHSH and CDR2 LQKENI come from the germline V gene. The CDR3 loop is CASSATGSPNQPQHF. DNA of the CDR3: TGTGCCAGCTCAGCTACAGGGAGTCCCAATCAGCCCCAGCATTTT.

The chain has TRBV7-9 and TRBJ1-3; 8 bases are shared with TRBD1. V gave up 5 bases and J gave up 4 bases; unmatched junction bases: 4. CDR3 length: 14 residues. The germline gives CDR1 SEHNR, CDR2 FQNEAQ (reference sequence). The CDR3 loop is CASSVGQGGNTIYF. As DNA, the CDR3 is TGTGCCAGCAGCGTAGGACAGGGAGGAAACACCATATATTTT.

V is TRBV28 and J is TRBJ2-1; D is unclear. CDR1 and CDR2 (germline): MDHEN, SYDVKM. The CDR3 length is 11 residues. V was shortened by 6 bases and J by 12 bases, with 12 bases between the two germline ends. CDR3 sequence: CASRTAGRQFF. In DNA, the CDR3 is TGTGCCAGCAGGACTGCCGGTCGGCAGTTCTTC.

The chain combines TRBV5-8 with TRBJ2-2, with a weak D call TRBD2 (6 bases). Looked up from germline, CDR1 is SGHTS and CDR2 is YDEGEE. CDR3 size: 14 residues. V dropped 5 bases and J dropped 5 bases, with 13 bases sitting between them. DNA for the CDR3: TGTGCCAGCAGTTCCGGGAGCTGGACCGGGGAGCTGTTTTTT. Translating gives CASSSGSWTGELFF.

The gene calls are TRBV19 and TRBJ2-2; 10 bases match TRBD2. CDR1 is LNHDA and CDR2 is SQIVND in the germline V gene (reference sequence). This CDR3 is built from 17 residues. After removal of 8 bases from V and 4 bases from J, the junction contained 13 bases not matched to a gene. The CDR3 sequence: CASSPGPSGGFTGELFF. In DNA, the CDR3 is TGTGCCAGTTCCCCTGGGCCTAGCGGGGGCTTCACCGGGGAGCTGTTTTTT. The full variable domain, with the rest looked up from reference TRBV19 and TRBJ2-2, is DGGITQSPKYLFRKEGQNVTLSCEQNLNHDAMYWYRQDPGQGLRLIYYSQIVNDFQKGDIAEGYSVSREKKESFPLTVTSAQKNPTAFYLCASSPGPSGGFTGELFFGEGSRLTVL.

This clone was detected once. The chain combines TRBV11-3 with TRBJ2-2; 13 bases are a match to TRBD2. CDR3 size: 16 residues. Germline CDR1 is SGHNT and CDR2 is YENEEA. J gave up 6 bases and V 5 bases, and 6 bases lay outside the gene matches. The CDR3 DNA reads as TGTGCCAGCAGCCGAACTAGCGGGGGGGCCTCCGGGGAGCTGTTTTTT. Amino acid sequence: CASSRTSGGASGELFF.

This rearrangement joins TRBV6-5 to TRBJ2-1, with 8 nucleotides matching TRBD2. The V segment lost 6 bases and the J segment 5 bases; nucleotides outside the gene matches: 9. The CDR3 extends over 15 amino acids. Germline values: CDR1 MNHEY, CDR2 SVGAGI. The CDR3 nucleotides read TGTGCCAGCAGCTACGCGGGGGGAGACCACAATGAGCAGTTCTTC. The encoded protein is CASSYAGGDHNEQFF.

V is TRBV7-9 and J is TRBJ2-5, with D unclear. The CDR3 totals 13 residues. With 1 base removed from V and 3 bases from J, the gap between germline ends came to 6 bases. Germline assignment: CDR1 SEHNR and CDR2 FQNEAQ (reference sequence). Here the CDR3 reads CASSLVVEETQYF. CDR3 DNA: TGTGCCAGCAGCTTAGTGGTAGAAGAGACCCAGTACTTC.